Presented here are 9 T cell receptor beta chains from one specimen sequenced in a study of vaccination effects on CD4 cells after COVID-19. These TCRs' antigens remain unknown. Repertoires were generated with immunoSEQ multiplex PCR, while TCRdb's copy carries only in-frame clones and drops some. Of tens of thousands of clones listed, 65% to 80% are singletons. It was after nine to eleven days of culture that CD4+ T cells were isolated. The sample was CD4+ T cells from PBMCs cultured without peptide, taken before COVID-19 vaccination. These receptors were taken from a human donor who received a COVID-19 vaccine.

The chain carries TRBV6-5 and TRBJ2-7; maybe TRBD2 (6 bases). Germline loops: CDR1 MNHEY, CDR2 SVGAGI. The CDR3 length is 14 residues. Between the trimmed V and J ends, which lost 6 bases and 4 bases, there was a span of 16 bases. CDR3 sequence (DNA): TGTGCCAGCAGGAGGGACCTCGCGGGGTACGAGCAGTACTTC. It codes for CASRRDLAGYEQYF.

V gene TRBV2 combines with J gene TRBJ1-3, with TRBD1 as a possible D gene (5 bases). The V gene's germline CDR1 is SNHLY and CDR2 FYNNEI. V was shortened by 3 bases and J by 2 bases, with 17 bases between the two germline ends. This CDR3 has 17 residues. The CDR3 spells CASSDLNRDRAGNTIYF. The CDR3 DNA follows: TGTGCCAGCAGTGATCTCAACCGGGACCGAGCTGGAAACACCATATATTTT. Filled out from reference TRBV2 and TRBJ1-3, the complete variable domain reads EPEVTQTPSHQVTQMGQEVILRCVPISNHLYFYWYRQILGQKVEFLVSFYNNEISEKSEIFDDQFSVERPDGSNFTLKIRSTKLEDSAMYFCASSDLNRDRAGNTIYFGEGSWLTVV.

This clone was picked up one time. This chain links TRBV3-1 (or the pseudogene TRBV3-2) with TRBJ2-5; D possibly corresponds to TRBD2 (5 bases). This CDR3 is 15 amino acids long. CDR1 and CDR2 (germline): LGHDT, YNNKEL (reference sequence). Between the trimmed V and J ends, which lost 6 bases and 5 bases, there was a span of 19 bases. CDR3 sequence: CASRHEWNGVETQYF. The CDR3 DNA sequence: TGTGCCAGCAGACACGAATGGAACGGGGTCGAGACCCAGTACTTC.

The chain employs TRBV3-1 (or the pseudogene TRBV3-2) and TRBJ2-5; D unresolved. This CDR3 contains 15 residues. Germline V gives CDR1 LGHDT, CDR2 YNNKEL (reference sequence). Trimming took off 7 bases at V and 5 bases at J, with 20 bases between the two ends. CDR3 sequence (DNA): TGTGCCAGCAACAAGATAGGCACAGCCCTGGAGACCCAGTACTTC. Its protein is CASNKIGTALETQYF.

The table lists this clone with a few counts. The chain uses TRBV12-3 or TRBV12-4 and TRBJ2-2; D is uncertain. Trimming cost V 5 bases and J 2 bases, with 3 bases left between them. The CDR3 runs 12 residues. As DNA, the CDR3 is TGTGCCAGCAGTCCAAACACCGGGGAGCTGTTTTTT. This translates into CASSPNTGELFF.

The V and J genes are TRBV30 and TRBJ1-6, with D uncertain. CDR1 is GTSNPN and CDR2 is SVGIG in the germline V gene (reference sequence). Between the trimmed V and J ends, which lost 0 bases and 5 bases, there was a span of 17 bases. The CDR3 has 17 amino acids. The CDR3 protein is CAWSVRQSFLNNSPLHF. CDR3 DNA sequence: TGTGCCTGGAGTGTACGTCAGAGCTTCCTTAATAATTCACCCCTCCACTTT. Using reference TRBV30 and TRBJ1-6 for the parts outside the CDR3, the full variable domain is SQTIHQWPATLVQPVGSPLSLECTVEGTSNPNLYWYRQAAGRGLQLLFYSVGIGQISSEVPQNLSASRPQDRQFILSSKKLLLSDSGFYLCAWSVRQSFLNNSPLHFGNGTRLTVT.

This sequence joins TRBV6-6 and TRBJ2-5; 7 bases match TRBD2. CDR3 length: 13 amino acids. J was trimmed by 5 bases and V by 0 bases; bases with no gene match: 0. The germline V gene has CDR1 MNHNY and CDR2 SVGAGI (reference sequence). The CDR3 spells CASSYSRGETQYF. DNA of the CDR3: TGTGCCAGCAGTTACTCGCGGGGGGAGACCCAGTACTTC.

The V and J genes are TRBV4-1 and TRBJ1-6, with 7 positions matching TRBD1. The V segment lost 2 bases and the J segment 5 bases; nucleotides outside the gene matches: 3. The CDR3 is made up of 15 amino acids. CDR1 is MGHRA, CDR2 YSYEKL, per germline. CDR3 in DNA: TGCGCCAGCAGCCAACAGGGGGTCAATAATTCACCCCTCCACTTT. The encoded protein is CASSQQGVNNSPLHF.

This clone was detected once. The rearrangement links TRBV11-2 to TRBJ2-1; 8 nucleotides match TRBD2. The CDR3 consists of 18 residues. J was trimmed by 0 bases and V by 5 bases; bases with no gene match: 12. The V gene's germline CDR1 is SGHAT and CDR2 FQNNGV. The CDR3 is CASSLLTSGLSSYNEQFF. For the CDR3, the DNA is TGTGCCAGCAGCCTCCTTACTAGCGGCCTAAGCTCCTACAATGAGCAGTTCTTC. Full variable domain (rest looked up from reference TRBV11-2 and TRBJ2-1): EAGVAQSPRYKIIEKRQSVAFWCNPISGHATLYWYQQILGQGPKLLIQFQNNGVVDDSQLPKDRFSAERLKGVDSTLKIQPAKLEDSAVYLCASSLLTSGLSSYNEQFFGPGTRLTVL.